This T cell receptor (beta chain) emerged from a study of technical replicates of blood from a few donors. The CDR3 runs 14 residues. V was trimmed by 3 bases and J by 2 bases, leaving 11 bases between them. Germline V lookup: CDR1 SNHLY, CDR2 FYNNEI. Assay: immunoSEQ multiplex PCR; the TCRdb copy retains only in-frame clones and omits some. The profile covers approximately 99,000 clones, with 96% appearing a single time and about 0.39% taken by the ten largest. The clonotype was recovered from a human donor in good health. Sequences were obtained from T cells isolated from PBMCs. This chain links TRBV2 with TRBJ2-7, with a possible D match to TRBD2 (6 bases). Here the CDR3 DNA reads TGTGCCAGCAGTGATCCCGGAGGGGCCTACGAGCAGTACTTC. It yields the protein CASSDPGGAYEQYF.